This T cell receptor (beta chain) was recorded in a study of beta chain features in type 1 diabetes. Background on the study: The study found patients and healthy donors alike in age, gender and cell yields. Study-level results: Researchers report that Type 1 diabetes patients had moderately but significantly shorter TCRB CDR3s across all four CD4+ subsets. In type 1 diabetes patients, VDJ junctions had fewer insertions; deletions at these junctions were more frequent. For cells with high TCR expression, cDNA sequencing could yield over-representation.

The CDR3 loop spans 13 amino acids. The germline V gene encodes CDR1 LNHDA and CDR2 SQIVND (reference sequence). Trimming stripped 1 base from V and 3 bases from J, with 7 bases between. TCRB transcripts that were expressed got sequenced, as all of the isolated RNA had been reverse transcribed. Assay used: immunoSEQ multiplex PCR; TCRdb lists only in-frame clones, some missing. This sample has about 140,000 clones; roughly 10% occur once, and the top ten carry 0.55% to 0.65%. This clone was observed a few times. What it binds is unknown. The rearrangement links TRBV19 to TRBJ2-7, with D maybe TRBD1 (6 bases). This receptor was identified in a woman aged 35 to 49 in good health. The specimen sequenced was central memory CD4+ T cells from blood. CDR3 sequence (DNA): TGTGCCAGTAGTATAGCCAGGGGCTACGAGCAGTACTTC. Translating it yields CASSIARGYEQYF.